Presented here are 13 T cell receptor beta chains from one specimen sequenced in a study of neoadjuvant anti-PD-1 for oral cavity cancer. Repertoires were generated with immunoSEQ multiplex PCR, while TCRdb's copy carries only in-frame clones and drops some. The table lists under 15,000 clones, around 60% of them singletons. This sample comprised tumor tissue, obtained before nivolumab (anti-PD-1) treatment. The receptors come from a person aged 35 to 85 with oral cavity squamous cell carcinoma. The donor label of this sample is uncertain.

The rearrangement links TRBV6-4 to TRBJ2-3; 11 bases are a match to TRBD2. This CDR3 has 18 amino acids. With 0 bases clipped from V and 0 bases from J, the junction kept 5 bases outside the gene matches. Germline CDR1 and CDR2: MRHNA and SNTAGT. CDR3 nucleotide sequence: TGTGCCAGCAGTGACTCAAGACTAGCGGGAACTAGCACAGATACGCAGTATTTT. Encoded protein: CASSDSRLAGTSTDTQYF.

The table lists this clone with a few counts. The chain has TRBV29-1 and TRBJ1-5, with D maybe TRBD1 (5 bases). Germline CDR1 is SQVTM and CDR2 is ANQGSEA. V shed 4 bases and J shed 3 bases, with 13 bases lying between them. The CDR3 extends over 14 amino acids. The CDR3 here is CSVVWGGVNQPQHF. CDR3 nucleotide sequence: TGCAGCGTTGTGTGGGGGGGAGTCAATCAGCCCCAGCATTTT.

The chain recombines TRBV6-1 with TRBJ2-1; 15 nucleotides agree with TRBD2. Trimming removed 7 bases from V and 12 bases from J; junction bases left unmatched: 7. The CDR3 covers 14 residues. Looked up from germline, CDR1 is MNHNS and CDR2 is SASEGT. The CDR3 loop is CASTPGLAGGTQFF. The CDR3 DNA is TGTGCCAGCACCCCGGGACTAGCGGGGGGAACGCAGTTCTTC.

This clone appeared a single time. The chain carries TRBV4-2 and TRBJ1-2; no clear D gene. CDR1 is LGHNA and CDR2 is YNFKEQ in the germline V gene. The CDR3 length is 16 residues. V was clipped by 0 bases and J by 4 bases, with 15 bases between them. Written as DNA, the CDR3 is TGTGCCAGCAGCCAAGATCACTCGACGGATATCTATGGCTACACCTTC. It translates to CASSQDHSTDIYGYTF.

This chain uses TRBV30 with TRBJ1-2, with 7 bases identical to TRBD1. The CDR3 has 11 amino acids. The germline CDR1 and CDR2 sequences are GTSNPN and SVGIG (reference sequence). CDR3 loop: CATGDFYGYTF. The CDR3, as DNA: TGTGCAACAGGGGATTTCTATGGCTACACCTTC.

This clone occurred a few times. The chain carries TRBV6-1 and TRBJ2-7; D perhaps matches TRBD2 (5 bases). The V end lost 6 bases, the J end lost 3 bases, and 9 bases lay between the germline ends. CDR3 length: 12 residues. CDR1 is MNHNS, CDR2 SASEGT, per germline. The CDR3 here is CASSAEGYEQYF. The CDR3 region has the DNA TGTGCCAGCAGCGCTGAGGGCTACGAGCAGTACTTC.

The chain recombines TRBV14 with TRBJ2-1, with TRBD1 identical over 7 bases. J gave up 6 bases and V 1 base, and 6 bases lay outside the gene matches. This CDR3 has 15 amino acids. Per the germline V gene, CDR1 is SGHDN and CDR2 is FVKESK. The CDR3, as DNA: TGTGCCAGCAGCCAAGCGGCAGGGGGTGGCAATGAGCAGTTCTTC. Encoded protein: CASSQAAGGGNEQFF.

J is TRBJ1-2 and V is TRBV7-9, with 7 bases fitting TRBD1. CDR3 size: 15 residues. Germline V gene data show CDR1 as SEHNR and CDR2 as FQNEAQ (reference sequence). The J segment lost 8 bases and the V segment lost 0 bases, leaving 9 bases of the junction unmatched. The CDR3 loop reads CASSLAQGGNSGYTF. The DNA of the CDR3 is TGTGCCAGCAGCTTAGCGCAGGGGGGAAACAGCGGCTACACCTTC.

This clone was seen more than once but under ten times. The CDR3: CASSRQGFTEAFF. The CDR3 coding sequence is TGTGCCAGCAGCCGGCAGGGGTTCACTGAAGCTTTCTTT. The J gene is TRBJ1-1, the V gene TRBV27; maybe TRBD1 (6 bases). The germline V gene encodes CDR1 MNHEY and CDR2 SMNVEV (reference sequence). This CDR3 contains 13 residues. The ends were cut back, 6 bases at V and 4 bases at J, with 12 bases in the middle.

In the case of this clone: At one end, the junction sequence differs from germline, possibly due to a read error. Other DNA sequences in this specimen translate into the identical CDR3. This chain joins TRBV18 and TRBJ1-5, with D possibly TRBD1 on 5 matching bases. The CDR3 is 15 residues long. CDR1 is KGHSH, CDR2 LQKENI, per germline. The CDR3 region is CASSPRGVFNQPQHF. The CDR3 bases are TGTGCCAGCTCACCGCGGGGGGTCTTCAATCAGCCCCAACATTTT.

The V gene is TRBV18, the J gene TRBJ2-7; D possibly corresponds to TRBD1 (5 bases). From germline, CDR1 is KGHSH and CDR2 LQKENI. The CDR3 has 14 residues. The germline V and J ends were trimmed by 5 bases and 2 bases, with 13 bases remaining between them. The CDR3 bases are TGTGCCAGCTCAGTCTCCAGGGAAACCTACGAGCAGTACTTC. This codes for CASSVSRETYEQYF.

V gene TRBV7-2 combines with J gene TRBJ2-2; maybe TRBD2 (7 bases). Germline CDR1 and CDR2: SGHTA and FQGNSA. The length of the CDR3 is 16 residues. Trimming left V 5 bases short and J 1 base short, with 14 bases between. The CDR3 spells CASSPVRGRNTGELFF. CDR3 nucleotides: TGTGCCAGCAGCCCGGTGCGGGGGCGGAACACCGGGGAGCTGTTTTTT. The variable domain in full, completed from reference TRBV7-2 and TRBJ2-2, reads GAGVSQSPSNKVTEKGKDVELRCDPISGHTALYWYRQSLGQGLEFLIYFQGNSAPDKSGLPSDRFSAERTGGSVSTLTIQRTQQEDSAVYLCASSPVRGRNTGELFFGEGSRLTVL.

CDR3: CASSFRTSGGQTITDTQYF. In nucleotides, the CDR3 is TGTGCCAGCAGCTTCCGGACTAGCGGGGGCCAGACCATCACAGATACGCAGTATTTT. The gene calls are TRBV9 and TRBJ2-3, with 13 nucleotides matching TRBD2. V was pared by 4 bases and J by 2 bases, with 13 bases of the junction left unmatched. The CDR3 has 19 amino acids. CDR1 is SGDLS, CDR2 YYNGEE, per germline.